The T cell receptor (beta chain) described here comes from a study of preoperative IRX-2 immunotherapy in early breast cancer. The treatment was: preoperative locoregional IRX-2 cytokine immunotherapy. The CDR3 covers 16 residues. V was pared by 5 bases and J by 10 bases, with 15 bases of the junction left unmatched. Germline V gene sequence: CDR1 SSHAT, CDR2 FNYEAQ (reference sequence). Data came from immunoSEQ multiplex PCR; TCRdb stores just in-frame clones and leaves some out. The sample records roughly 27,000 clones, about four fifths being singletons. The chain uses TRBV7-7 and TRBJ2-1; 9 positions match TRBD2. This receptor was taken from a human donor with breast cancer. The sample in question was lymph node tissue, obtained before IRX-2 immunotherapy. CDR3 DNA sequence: TGTGCCAGCAGCCCCAAATCCCAAGGTCTAGCGGGGGAGCAGTTCTTC. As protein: CASSPKSQGLAGEQFF.